The present TCR beta chain was sequenced within a study of control samples from healthy donors and cancer patients. This clone has a single count. There are 11 residues in the CDR3. V was trimmed by 3 bases and J by 8 bases, leaving 7 bases between them. Produced via immunoSEQ multiplex PCR; TCRdb's table is partial and in-frame only. The repertoire holds around 130,000 clones, with just under 90% as singletons. The TCR was taken from a man aged 30 to 45 in good health. V is TRBV12-3 or TRBV12-4 and J is TRBJ1-1; no definite D call. The sample comprised blood. CDR3 sequence (DNA): TGTGCCAGCAGTTTGAGCACAGAAGCTTTCTTT. Translation gives CASSLSTEAFF.